The rows below give T cell receptor beta chains drawn from one sample of a study of T cells and Merkel cell carcinoma outcomes. The method was immunoSEQ multiplex PCR; TCRdb's version includes in-frame clones alone and lacks a portion of them. The sample contains 4,000 to 6,000 clones, more than 75% of which appear only once. Sequenced material: tumor tissue from Merkel cell carcinoma. These receptors all come from a human donor with Merkel cell carcinoma. The CDR3 runs from the conserved cysteine through the conserved F or W. D genes are given only for firm matches. Some rows have no size entry. The others give once, few or many, or a class for an expanded clone.

clone size: -; D gene: TRBD2; J gene: TRBJ2-1; V gene: TRBV29-1; CDR3 DNA: TGCAGCGTTTTCGAAGCGGGAGGAAACAATGAGCAGTTCTTC; CDR3 protein: CSVFEAGGNNEQFF
clone size: -; D gene: TRBD1; J gene: TRBJ1-1; V gene: TRBV28; CDR3 DNA: TGTGCCAGCATTAGACAGGGGACTGAAGCTTTCTTT; CDR3 protein: CASIRQGTEAFF
clone size: few; D gene: TRBD2; J gene: TRBJ2-1; V gene: TRBV27; CDR3 DNA: TGTGCCAGCACCCGTGGCGCGGCGGGAGGAACGTCCTACAATGAGCAGTTCTTC; CDR3 protein: CASTRGAAGGTSYNEQFF
clone size: -; D gene: -; J gene: TRBJ1-1; V gene: TRBV21-1; CDR3 DNA: TGTGCCAGCAGCAAAGTGGGGGGGTTCGGCACTGAAACTTTCTTT; CDR3 protein: CASSKVGGFGTETFF
clone size: -; D gene: TRBD2; J gene: TRBJ2-1; V gene: TRBV5-5; CDR3 DNA: TGTGCCAGCAGCTTGGAAGGTAGCGGGATATACTCCTACAATGAGCAGTTCTTC; CDR3 protein: CASSLEGSGIYSYNEQFF
clone size: few; D gene: -; J gene: TRBJ2-5; V gene: TRBV7-8; CDR3 DNA: TGTGCCAGCAGCCCGCACTCTCAAGAGACCCAGTACTTC; CDR3 protein: CASSPHSQETQYF
clone size: -; D gene: -; J gene: TRBJ2-1; V gene: TRBV15; CDR3 DNA: TGTGCCACCAGCAGAGTCGGGACTCCTAGCACTAGATACCGCGGCGGTGAGCAGTTCTTC; CDR3 protein: CATSRVGTPSTRYRGGEQFF
clone size: few; D gene: -; J gene: TRBJ1-3; V gene: TRBV2; CDR3 DNA: TGTGCCAGCAGTGAAGAGAATCTTTACACCATATATTTT; CDR3 protein: CASSEENLYTIYF
clone size: -; D gene: TRBD1; J gene: TRBJ1-2; V gene: TRBV11-2; CDR3 DNA: TGTGCCAGCAGCCCAACAGGGGCTGACTATGGCTACACCTTC; CDR3 protein: CASSPTGADYGYTF
clone size: -; D gene: -; J gene: TRBJ1-2; V gene: TRBV28; CDR3 DNA: TGTGCCAGCAGTTTCGTAGGACCGGACAGATTCTATGGCTACACCTTC; CDR3 protein: CASSFVGPDRFYGYTF
clone size: -; D gene: TRBD2; J gene: TRBJ2-5; V gene: TRBV7-2; CDR3 DNA: TGTGCCAGCAGCCTAGGACTAGCGGGGGGGGAAGAGACCCAGTACTTC; CDR3 protein: CASSLGLAGGEETQYF
clone size: -; D gene: TRBD1; J gene: TRBJ2-4; V gene: TRBV5-5; CDR3 DNA: TGTGCCAGCAGCCCCGGGACAGGGGCCAAAAACATTCAGTACTTC; CDR3 protein: CASSPGTGAKNIQYF
clone size: -; D gene: -; J gene: TRBJ2-1; V gene: TRBV9; CDR3 DNA: TGTGCCAGCAGCGAGGGGGGGTCGGCGACGGGAGGTACTTACAATGAGCAGTTCTTC; CDR3 protein: CASSEGGSATGGTYNEQFF
clone size: -; D gene: -; J gene: TRBJ2-5; V gene: TRBV27; CDR3 DNA: TGTGCCAGCAGTGACCGCCAGGGCAGGCTACAAGAGACCCAGTACTTC; CDR3 protein: CASSDRQGRLQETQYF
clone size: -; D gene: -; J gene: TRBJ2-2; V gene: TRBV5-1; CDR3 DNA: TGCGCCAGCAGCTTGGTGGCAGGGGGGACCGGGGAGCTGTTTTTT; CDR3 protein: CASSLVAGGTGELFF
clone size: -; D gene: -; J gene: TRBJ1-1; V gene: TRBV29-1; CDR3 DNA: TGCAGCATTGAAGATGGGGGGTACACTGAAGCTTTCTTT; CDR3 protein: CSIEDGGYTEAFF
clone size: -; D gene: -; J gene: TRBJ2-7; V gene: TRBV5-8; CDR3 DNA: TGTGCCAGCAGCTTGAGTGCCTATTCCTACGAGCAGTACTTC; CDR3 protein: CASSLSAYSYEQYF
clone size: -; D gene: TRBD1; J gene: TRBJ1-1; V gene: TRBV7-8; CDR3 DNA: TGTGCCAGCAGCCCTCTGGACGGACAGGGCGGTACTGAAGCTTTCTTT; CDR3 protein: CASSPLDGQGGTEAFF
clone size: -; D gene: -; J gene: TRBJ2-3; V gene: TRBV29-1; CDR3 DNA: TGCAGCGTTGAAGTGTCTTCCACAGATACGCAGTATTTT; CDR3 protein: CSVEVSSTDTQYF
clone size: -; D gene: -; J gene: TRBJ2-1; V gene: TRBV21-1; CDR3 DNA: TGTGCCGGCCGGGACCCCGGGGGGAATGAGCAGTTCTTC; CDR3 protein: CAGRDPGGNEQFF
clone size: -; D gene: TRBD2; J gene: TRBJ2-1; V gene: TRBV27; CDR3 DNA: TGTGCCAGCAGTTTAGGTAGCGGGACCTACAATGAGCAGTTCTTC; CDR3 protein: CASSLGSGTYNEQFF
clone size: -; D gene: TRBD2; J gene: TRBJ2-7; V gene: TRBV9; CDR3 DNA: TGTGCCAGCAGCGGAGGAGCGGGAAGCCTTTCCTACGAGCAGTACTTC; CDR3 protein: CASSGGAGSLSYEQYF
clone size: -; D gene: TRBD2; J gene: TRBJ2-7; V gene: TRBV11-2; CDR3 DNA: TGTGCCAGCAGTTTAGCGGGAGTAGACTACGAGCAGTACTTC; CDR3 protein: CASSLAGVDYEQYF
clone size: -; D gene: -; J gene: TRBJ2-3; V gene: TRBV20-1; CDR3 DNA: TGCAGTGCTGAGAGAGCCCCTACGCAGTATTTT; CDR3 protein: CSAERAPTQYF
clone size: -; D gene: TRBD2; J gene: TRBJ2-4; V gene: TRBV19; CDR3 DNA: TGTGCCAGTAGTAGAGCGGGAGACGTCGCCATTCAGTACTTC; CDR3 protein: CASSRAGDVAIQYF
clone size: once; D gene: -; J gene: TRBJ1-3; V gene: TRBV6-4; CDR3 DNA: TGTGCCAGCAGTGACTCGGTCAGCACCTCTGGAAACACCATATATTTT; CDR3 protein: CASSDSVSTSGNTIYF
clone size: -; D gene: -; J gene: TRBJ2-5; V gene: TRBV20-1; CDR3 DNA: TGCAGTGCTGGGGGAGCCCAGTACTTC; CDR3 protein: CSAGGAQYF
clone size: -; D gene: -; J gene: TRBJ1-1; V gene: TRBV4-3; CDR3 DNA: TGCGCCAGCAGCCAAGATGTGGGGCAGGGAAACACTGAAGCTTTCTTT; CDR3 protein: CASSQDVGQGNTEAFF
clone size: -; D gene: TRBD1; J gene: TRBJ2-2; V gene: TRBV2; CDR3 DNA: TGTGCCAGCAACGAGGGGGCGACTAACACCGGGGAGCTGTTTTTT; CDR3 protein: CASNEGATNTGELFF
clone size: -; D gene: TRBD1; J gene: TRBJ1-5; V gene: TRBV2; CDR3 DNA: TGTGCCAGCAGATTCGACAGGGCCAGCAATCAGCCCCAGCATTTT; CDR3 protein: CASRFDRASNQPQHF
clone size: -; D gene: -; J gene: TRBJ2-2; V gene: TRBV11-2; CDR3 DNA: TGTGCCAGCAGCTTTAATAGCGGAACGAACACCGGGGAGCTGTTTTTT; CDR3 protein: CASSFNSGTNTGELFF
clone size: -; D gene: -; J gene: TRBJ2-1; V gene: TRBV25-1; CDR3 DNA: TGTACCACCCACCCTCCGGGAAGGACCTACAATGAGCAGTTCTTC; CDR3 protein: CTTHPPGRTYNEQFF
clone size: -; D gene: -; J gene: TRBJ1-3; V gene: TRBV6-5; CDR3 DNA: TGTGCCAGCAGTTACTCATGGGGATTTGGAAACACCATATATTTT; CDR3 protein: CASSYSWGFGNTIYF
clone size: few; D gene: -; J gene: TRBJ2-7; V gene: TRBV30; CDR3 DNA: TGTGCCTGGAGTGTGGGCGGTGAGCAGTACTTC; CDR3 protein: CAWSVGGEQYF
clone size: -; D gene: -; J gene: TRBJ2-1; V gene: TRBV11-2; CDR3 DNA: TGTGCCAGCAGCCGGAGCGAGACCTACAATGAGCAGTTCTTC; CDR3 protein: CASSRSETYNEQFF
clone size: -; D gene: TRBD1; J gene: TRBJ1-2; V gene: TRBV10-2; CDR3 DNA: TGCGCTAGCAGATCCGGACAGGGGTCCTCCTATGGTTACACCTTC; CDR3 protein: CASRSGQGSSYGYTF
clone size: -; D gene: TRBD2; J gene: TRBJ2-3; V gene: TRBV11-2; CDR3 DNA: TGTGCCAGCAGCTTAGACCCGGGACTAGCGGGGGCACACACAGATACGCAGTATTTT; CDR3 protein: CASSLDPGLAGAHTDTQYF
clone size: -; D gene: -; J gene: TRBJ2-4; V gene: TRBV30; CDR3 DNA: TGTGCCTGGAGTGACATCAAAAACATTCAGTACTTC; CDR3 protein: CAWSDIKNIQYF
clone size: once; D gene: -; J gene: TRBJ1-1; V gene: TRBV28; CDR3 DNA: TGTGCCAGCAGTACTCCGCCGGGGGGGGAGAGGTTGGCTTTCTTT; CDR3 protein: CASSTPPGGERLAFF
clone size: -; D gene: -; J gene: TRBJ2-3; V gene: TRBV29-1; CDR3 DNA: TGCAGCGTTACGGGCAGGGTGGTCACAGATACGCAGTATTTT; CDR3 protein: CSVTGRVVTDTQYF
clone size: -; D gene: -; J gene: TRBJ1-4; V gene: TRBV28; CDR3 DNA: TGTGCCAGCAGTTCGCCCCGGGACTCAACTAATGAAAAACTGTTTTTT; CDR3 protein: CASSSPRDSTNEKLFF
clone size: -; D gene: -; J gene: TRBJ1-2; V gene: TRBV20-1; CDR3 DNA: TGCAGTGCTACCCCAGGCTACACCTTC; CDR3 protein: CSATPGYTF